Listed below are T cell receptor beta chains from one sample, sequenced in a study of T cell repertoires and HLA-DP antigens. Assay: immunoSEQ multiplex PCR; the TCRdb copy retains only in-frame clones and omits some. The sample has about 110,000 clones, over 90% seen once; the top ten hold 0.25% to 0.3%. The antigens these receptors bind are not known. Sample: CD4+ T cells from PBMCs. Receptors were obtained from a woman under 30 in good health and CMV-seronegative. The CDR3 runs from the conserved cysteine through the conserved F or W. A D gene is named only where the DNA matches it firmly. Rows may omit the clone size; those that give it use once, few, many or a size class.

V gene	D gene	J gene	clone size	CDR3 protein	CDR3 DNA
TRBV5-1	NA	TRBJ2-6	NA	CASSLAESSGANVLTF	TGCGCCAGCAGCTTGGCGGAAAGCTCTGGGGCCAACGTCCTGACTTTC
TRBV7-9	TRBD1	TRBJ2-7	NA	CASSPGTDGHEQYF	TGTGCCAGCAGCCCCGGGACAGATGGGCACGAGCAGTACTTC
TRBV6-5	TRBD1	TRBJ1-2	once	CASSRQGVGYYGYTF	TGTGCCAGCAGTCGACAGGGGGTGGGCTATTATGGCTACACCTTC
TRBV6-5	NA	TRBJ1-3	NA	CASSYSNRAFGNTIYF	TGTGCCAGCAGTTACTCGAACAGGGCTTTTGGAAACACCATATATTTT
TRBV7-2	NA	TRBJ2-2	NA	CASSRAGVNTGELFF	TGTGCCAGCAGCCGTGCAGGGGTAAACACCGGGGAGCTGTTTTTT
TRBV28	TRBD2	TRBJ2-1	once	CASSLFTLLAGVYNEQFF	TGTGCCAGCAGTTTATTTACCCTCCTAGCGGGAGTCTACAATGAGCAGTTCTTC
TRBV28	TRBD2	TRBJ2-1	NA	CASSAAGGEYDEQFF	TGTGCCAGCAGTGCAGCGGGGGGCGAATACGATGAGCAGTTCTTC
TRBV5-1	NA	TRBJ2-6	NA	CASSSDAVSSGANVLTF	TGCGCCAGCAGCTCCGATGCCGTGAGCTCTGGGGCCAACGTCCTGACTTTC
TRBV5-1	TRBD1	TRBJ1-2	NA	CASSSQGNYGYTF	TGCGCCAGCAGCTCACAGGGGAACTATGGCTACACCTTC
TRBV9	NA	TRBJ2-1	NA	CASSLTGSSYNEQFF	TGTGCCAGCAGCCTTACAGGGAGCTCCTACAATGAGCAGTTCTTC
TRBV5-1	TRBD2	TRBJ2-5	NA	CASSATSGVGETQYF	TGCGCCAGCAGCGCTACTAGCGGGGTGGGAGAGACCCAGTACTTC
TRBV29-1	NA	TRBJ2-7	NA	CSVFNRGTYEQYF	TGCAGCGTTTTTAATAGGGGAACCTACGAGCAGTACTTC
TRBV30	TRBD1	TRBJ2-5	NA	CAWSGDSQETQYF	TGTGCCTGGAGTGGGGACAGCCAAGAGACCCAGTACTTC
TRBV23-1	NA	TRBJ1-1	NA	CASRAGRPGEAFF	TGCGCCAGCCGGGCTGGACGGCCGGGTGAAGCTTTCTTT
TRBV7-2	NA	TRBJ2-5	NA	CASTLQGSETQYF	TGTGCCAGCACCTTACAAGGTTCAGAGACCCAGTACTTC
TRBV4-1	NA	TRBJ1-4	NA	CASSQSLVISEKLFF	TGCGCCAGCAGCCAGTCCCTTGTGATCAGTGAAAAACTGTTTTTT
TRBV7-3	TRBD1	TRBJ2-5	NA	CASSLLPRDRGLETQYF	TGTGCCAGCAGCTTATTACCCCGGGACAGGGGGCTCGAGACCCAGTACTTC
TRBV10-1	TRBD2	TRBJ2-1	NA	CASSAIGGDEQFF	TGCGCCAGCAGCGCCATTGGGGGGGATGAGCAGTTCTTC
TRBV5-1	TRBD1	TRBJ1-4	NA	CASSFTGGTNEKLFF	TGCGCCAGCAGCTTTACAGGGGGAACTAATGAAAAACTGTTTTTT
TRBV19	TRBD1	TRBJ1-5	NA	CASSISGGGQPQHF	TGTGCCAGTAGTATTTCAGGGGGTGGTCAGCCCCAGCATTTT
TRBV4-2	NA	TRBJ2-6	NA	CASSPQAASGANVLTF	TGTGCCAGCAGCCCACAGGCAGCCTCTGGGGCCAACGTCCTGACTTTC
TRBV7-3	NA	TRBJ2-3	NA	CASSPGLQADTQYF	TGTGCCAGCAGCCCCGGACTCCAGGCAGATACGCAGTATTTT
TRBV7-9	TRBD2	TRBJ2-7	NA	CATELGEGLVYEQYF	TGTGCCACCGAACTCGGGGAGGGACTCGTCTACGAGCAGTACTTC
TRBV19	NA	TRBJ1-2	NA	CASSIRGGYGYTF	TGTGCCAGTAGTATCCGGGGTGGCTATGGCTACACCTTC
TRBV15	TRBD1	TRBJ1-2	few	CATSRDRKGGSGYTF	TGTGCCACCAGCAGAGATCGGAAAGGGGGCTCGGGCTACACCTTC
TRBV7-8	NA	TRBJ1-2	NA	CASSFRGQYGYTF	TGTGCCAGCAGCTTCAGGGGACAATATGGCTACACCTTC
TRBV7-9	NA	TRBJ1-1	NA	CASSLGREQAFF	TGTGCCAGCAGCTTGGGCAGGGAGCAAGCTTTCTTT
TRBV21-1	NA	TRBJ1-3	NA	CASSNKTGSGNTIYF	TGTGCCAGCAGCAACAAGACGGGCTCTGGAAACACCATATATTTT
TRBV9	TRBD2	TRBJ2-3	NA	CASSAGTSGGATDTQYF	TGTGCCAGCAGCGCCGGGACTAGCGGGGGGGCGACGGATACGCAGTATTTT
TRBV6-5	TRBD1	TRBJ1-2	NA	CASSYFYRGTNYGYTF	TGTGCCAGCAGTTACTTTTACAGGGGGACGAACTATGGCTACACCTTC
TRBV27	NA	TRBJ2-5	NA	CASTQSAGVETQYF	TGTGCCAGCACTCAATCGGCAGGGGTAGAGACCCAGTACTTC
TRBV7-6	NA	TRBJ1-1	NA	CASSFMNTEAFF	TGTGCCAGCAGCTTTATGAACACTGAAGCTTTCTTT
TRBV7-6	NA	TRBJ1-1	NA	CASSLEPEVTEAFF	TGTGCCAGCAGCTTAGAGCCGGAGGTCACTGAAGCTTTCTTT
TRBV30	TRBD1	TRBJ2-2	NA	CARSGTGSTGELFF	TGTGCCCGGTCCGGGACAGGGTCCACCGGGGAGCTGTTTTTT
TRBV4-2	TRBD2	TRBJ2-5	once	CASSRTLGLAGGLGETQYF	TGTGCCAGCAGCCGCACCCTTGGACTAGCGGGAGGGCTTGGTGAGACCCAGTACTTC
TRBV7-9	TRBD1	TRBJ2-5	NA	CASSLDGTGALETQYF	TGTGCCAGCAGCTTAGATGGGACAGGGGCTTTGGAGACCCAGTACTTC
TRBV27	NA	TRBJ1-5	NA	CASSFQRGLGPQHF	TGTGCCAGCAGTTTCCAGAGGGGGTTGGGGCCCCAGCATTTT
TRBV5-1	NA	TRBJ1-5	NA	CATRNYYRDNQPQHF	TGCGCCACCAGAAACTATTACAGGGACAATCAGCCCCAGCATTTT
TRBV25-1	NA	TRBJ2-1	NA	CASSERVTDEQFF	TGTGCCAGCAGTGAACGGGTAACGGATGAGCAGTTCTTC
TRBV5-8	NA	TRBJ1-2	NA	CASSLTGTYGYTF	TGTGCCAGCAGCTTGACAGGGACCTATGGCTACACCTTC
TRBV19	NA	TRBJ1-2	NA	CASSGHYGYTF	TGTGCCAGTAGTGGACACTATGGCTACACCTTC
TRBV10-3	NA	TRBJ2-3	once	CAIRGRGSSTDTQYF	TGTGCCATCCGCGGGCGGGGCAGCAGCACAGATACGCAGTATTTT
TRBV11-3	NA	TRBJ2-1	NA	CASSLVSGPHNEQFF	TGTGCCAGCAGCTTAGTGTCAGGGCCCCACAATGAGCAGTTCTTC
TRBV5-4	NA	TRBJ2-1	NA	CASSLKPPFDSYNEQFF	TGTGCCAGCAGCCTCAAACCACCCTTCGACTCCTACAATGAGCAGTTCTTC
TRBV4-2	NA	TRBJ2-3	NA	CASSQGLADTQYF	TGTGCCAGCAGCCAAGGCCTGGCAGATACGCAGTATTTT
TRBV28	NA	TRBJ2-2	NA	CASSYTNTGELFF	TGTGCCAGCAGTTACACGAACACCGGGGAGCTGTTTTTT
TRBV19	TRBD2	TRBJ2-1	NA	CASSPRTSVYNEQFF	TGTGCCAGTAGTCCTCGGACTAGCGTTTACAATGAGCAGTTCTTC
TRBV2	NA	TRBJ1-4	NA	CASSGQLWGTNEKLFF	TGTGCCAGCAGCGGACAGCTTTGGGGAACTAATGAAAAACTGTTTTTT
TRBV11-3	TRBD2	TRBJ2-5	NA	CASSLGLAGPTQETQYF	TGTGCCAGCAGCTTGGGGCTAGCGGGGCCGACACAAGAGACCCAGTACTTC
TRBV6-1	NA	TRBJ2-5	NA	CASSHNYRETQYF	TGTGCCAGCAGTCATAACTATCGCGAGACCCAGTACTTC
TRBV15	NA	TRBJ2-5	NA	CATSPRVGTETQYF	TGTGCCACCAGTCCCCGGGTAGGAACGGAGACCCAGTACTTC
TRBV6-4	NA	TRBJ2-1	NA	CASSDDGGTYNEQFF	TGTGCCAGCAGTGACGACGGGGGAACCTACAATGAGCAGTTCTTC
TRBV30	TRBD1	TRBJ1-5	NA	CAWGGQYSNQPQHF	TGTGCCTGGGGGGGACAGTATAGCAATCAGCCCCAGCATTTT
TRBV7-6	NA	TRBJ1-5	once	CASSLAEGGQFQPQHF	TGTGCCAGCAGCTTAGCGGAGGGAGGACAGTTTCAGCCCCAGCATTTT
TRBV7-8	TRBD2	TRBJ2-7	NA	CASSFRRGGSSYEQYF	TGTGCCAGCAGCTTCCGTCGGGGCGGGAGCTCCTACGAGCAGTACTTC
TRBV5-8	NA	TRBJ1-1	NA	CASNNREVESTEAFF	TGTGCCAGCAATAACAGGGAGGTGGAGAGCACTGAAGCTTTCTTT
TRBV4-2	NA	TRBJ2-7	NA	CASSQLGVRDRGSYEQYF	TGTGCCAGCAGCCAATTAGGAGTTAGAGATAGGGGGTCCTACGAGCAGTACTTC
TRBV18	NA	TRBJ2-1	NA	CASSPSRRGQYNEQFF	TGTGCCAGCTCACCTAGTAGGAGGGGACAGTACAATGAGCAGTTCTTC